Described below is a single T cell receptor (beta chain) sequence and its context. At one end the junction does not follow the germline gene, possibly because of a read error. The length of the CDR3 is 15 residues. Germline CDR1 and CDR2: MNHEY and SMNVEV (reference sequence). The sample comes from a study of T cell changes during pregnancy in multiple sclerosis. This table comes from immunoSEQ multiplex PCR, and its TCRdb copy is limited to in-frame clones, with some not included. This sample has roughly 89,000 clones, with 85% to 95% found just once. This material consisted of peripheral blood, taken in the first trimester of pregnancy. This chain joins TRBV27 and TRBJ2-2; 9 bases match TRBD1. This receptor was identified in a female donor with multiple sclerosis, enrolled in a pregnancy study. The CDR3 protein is CASRPQGANTGELFF. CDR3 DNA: TGTGCCAGCAGACCACAGGGGGCGAATACCGGGGAGCTGTTTTTT.